This record covers a single T cell receptor (beta chain). Germline CDR1 LGHNA, CDR2 YNFKEQ. The CDR3 sequence is 17 residues long. The V segment lost 0 bases and the J segment 5 bases; nucleotides outside the gene matches: 11. Sequenced by immunoSEQ multiplex PCR; TCRdb stores in-frame clones only, minus some. The sample holds some 87,000 clones; about 96% are singletons and the top ten take about 0.31%. The data derive from a study of technical replicates of blood from several donors. This chain joins TRBV4-2 and TRBJ1-1, with 8 bases identical to TRBD1. The clonotype was recovered from a human donor in good health. The sample was T cells isolated from PBMCs. CDR3 sequence: CASSQETQGAYFTEAFF. For the CDR3, the DNA is TGTGCCAGCAGCCAAGAGACGCAGGGGGCGTATTTTACTGAAGCTTTCTTT.